Below are 4 T cell receptor beta chains sequenced from a single sample in a study of T cell responses to AZD1222 COVID-19 vaccine. This table comes from immunoSEQ multiplex PCR, and its TCRdb copy is limited to in-frame clones, with some not included. Altogether around 100,000 clones are present, over 70% being singletons, with the ten largest covering 20%. The source was peripheral blood, collected on day 0 of AZD1222 vaccination. These receptors came from an adult in good health.

V is TRBV18 and J is TRBJ1-4, with 9 nucleotides matching TRBD1. The CDR3 is 14 residues long. Trimming took 6 bases from V and 8 from J; bases not matched to a gene: 7. Per the germline V gene, CDR1 is KGHSH and CDR2 is LQKENI. In DNA, the CDR3 is TGTGCCAGCTCCCCCGGGACAGGGAGGGAAAAACTGTTTTTT. The encoded protein is CASSPGTGREKLFF.

The V gene is TRBV3-1 (or the pseudogene TRBV3-2), the J gene TRBJ1-2, with a tentative D call TRBD1 (6 bases). V shed 0 bases and J shed 2 bases, with 10 bases lying between them. Germline loops: CDR1 LGHDT, CDR2 YNNKEL (reference sequence). This CDR3 is built from 15 residues. CDR3 in DNA: TGTGCCAGCAGCCAAGAGGGCAGGGGCAACTATGGCTACACCTTC. This sequence encodes CASSQEGRGNYGYTF.

This chain joins TRBV12-3 or TRBV12-4 and TRBJ2-1; no reliable D call. The ends were cut back, 3 bases at V and 15 bases at J, with 12 bases in the middle. The length of the CDR3 is 11 residues. CDR3 residues: CASSFGVSPFF. The CDR3 DNA reads as TGTGCCAGCAGTTTTGGTGTATCTCCGTTCTTC.

The J gene is TRBJ1-1, the V gene TRBV5-1; weak D call: TRBD1 (5 bases). Germline assignment: CDR1 SGHRS and CDR2 YFSETQ. The germline V and J ends were trimmed by 3 bases and 1 base, with 10 bases remaining between them. The CDR3 runs 14 residues. CDR3 in amino acids: CASSSMGGNTEAFF. CDR3 DNA sequence: TGCGCCAGCAGCTCTATGGGGGGGAACACTGAAGCTTTCTTT.